This passage covers 32 T cell receptor beta chains from one sample sequenced in a study of technical replicates of blood from several donors. Assay: immunoSEQ multiplex PCR; the TCRdb copy retains only in-frame clones and omits some. The sample contains 76,000 or so clones, around nine tenths of which appear only once. Sequencing used T cells isolated from PBMCs. These receptor sequences come from a human donor in good health.

The CDR3 DNA sequence: TGCGCCAGCAGCCAAGTCATCAACCAAGAGACCCAGTACTTC. Amino acids: CASSQVINQETQYF. This chain connects TRBV4-1 to TRBJ2-5; D call uncertain. The CDR3 totals 14 residues. Germline V gives CDR1 MGHRA, CDR2 YSYEKL. V was clipped by 1 base and J by 0 bases, with 6 bases between them.

The rearrangement joins TRBV27 to TRBJ2-7, with TRBD1 as a possible D gene (6 bases). The CDR3 is made up of 15 amino acids. Trimming took 10 bases from V and 4 from J, leaving 23 bases between them. Germline loops: CDR1 MNHEY, CDR2 SMNVEV (reference sequence). CDR3: CATGPVAGVDYEQYF. In nucleotides, the CDR3 is TGTGCCACGGGCCCCGTGGCAGGGGTTGATTACGAGCAGTACTTC.

The table lists this clone with a count of one. The chain employs TRBV7-9 and TRBJ2-1; 9 nucleotides match TRBD1. This CDR3 contains 16 residues. Unmatched junction bases numbered 12, after V lost 4 bases and J lost 8 bases. From germline, CDR1 is SEHNR and CDR2 FQNEAQ (reference sequence). CDR3 coding DNA: TGTGCCAGCAGCTCCCCCCGACAGGGGGGGATAGATGAGCAGTTCTTC. Protein product: CASSSPRQGGIDEQFF. Combining the CDR3 with reference TRBV7-9 and TRBJ2-1 gives the whole variable domain DTGVSQNPRHKITKRGQNVTFRCDPISEHNRLYWYRQTLGQGPEFLTYFQNEAQLEKSRLLSDRFSAERPKGSFSTLEIQRTEQGDSAMYLCASSSPRQGGIDEQFFGPGTRLTVL.

The chain has TRBV6-5 and TRBJ2-1; D is perhaps TRBD2 (6 bases). Trimming removed 6 bases from V and 6 bases from J, with 15 bases in between. This CDR3 is built from 14 residues. CDR1 and CDR2 (germline): MNHEY, SVGAGI. CDR3: CASSREVSGNEQFF. The CDR3 DNA follows: TGTGCCAGCAGCCGCGAGGTTAGCGGCAATGAGCAGTTCTTC.

V and J are TRBV23-1 and TRBJ2-7; 9 positions match TRBD1. TRBV23-1 is an open reading frame, and its role is uncertain. The length of the CDR3 is 19 residues. Trimming cost V 2 bases and J 1 base; bases outside gene matches: 15. The CDR3: CASSQNRGRTGDFSYEQYF. The DNA for the CDR3 is TGCGCCAGCAGTCAAAATCGAGGGCGGACAGGGGATTTTTCCTACGAGCAGTACTTC.

The V and J genes are TRBV20-1 and TRBJ2-7, with D uncertain. The germline V gene has CDR1 DFQATT and CDR2 SNEGSKA (reference sequence). The CDR3 contains 10 residues. V gave up 5 bases and J gave up 5 bases, with 7 bases separating them. CDR3 loop: CSAESHEQYF. The CDR3 region has the DNA TGCAGTGCTGAAAGCCACGAGCAGTACTTC.

This chain joins TRBV19 and TRBJ1-1, with D perhaps TRBD1 (6 bases). The CDR3 spans 15 residues. Germline V CDR1 and CDR2: LNHDA, SQIVND (reference sequence). V lost 7 bases to trimming and J lost 3 bases, with 18 bases between them. The CDR3 DNA sequence: TGTGCCAGTACTGGGGGCTTTATCGGCGACACTGAAGCTTTCTTT. It specifies CASTGGFIGDTEAFF.

The chain links TRBV19 to TRBJ2-7; TRBD1 is a possible D gene (5 bases). V lost 8 bases and J lost 5, with 10 bases in between. The CDR3 runs 11 residues. The germline V gene has CDR1 LNHDA and CDR2 SQIVND (reference sequence). The CDR3 loop is CASSQGDEQYF. CDR3 nucleotides: TGTGCCAGTTCCCAGGGCGACGAGCAGTACTTC. The variable domain in full, completed from reference TRBV19 and TRBJ2-7, reads DGGITQSPKYLFRKEGQNVTLSCEQNLNHDAMYWYRQDPGQGLRLIYYSQIVNDFQKGDIAEGYSVSREKKESFPLTVTSAQKNPTAFYLCASSQGDEQYFGPGTRLTVT.

The rearrangement uses TRBV5-4 and TRBJ2-7; TRBD2 might be the D (6 bases). Germline CDR1 and CDR2: SGHNT and YYREEE (reference sequence). This CDR3 has 14 residues. Trimming took off 4 bases at V and 2 bases at J, with 13 bases between the two ends. DNA of the CDR3: TGTGCCAGCAGCCCTAGCGCGTCTACCTACGAGCAGTACTTC. It yields the protein CASSPSASTYEQYF.

This chain uses TRBV2 with TRBJ2-5; D gene uncertain. The CDR3 length is 15 residues. Trimming took off 6 bases at V and 4 bases at J, with 18 bases between the two ends. From germline, CDR1 is SNHLY and CDR2 FYNNEI. The CDR3 loop reads CASSPYSGRRETQYF. DNA for the CDR3: TGTGCCAGCAGCCCCTATTCGGGTAGGAGAGAGACCCAGTACTTC.

The genes are TRBV11-2 and TRBJ2-1, with 7 bases matching TRBD2. Germline assignment: CDR1 SGHAT and CDR2 FQNNGV. V lost 5 bases, J lost 4 bases, and 5 bases stayed unmatched. This CDR3 region has 14 residues. The DNA for the CDR3 is TGTGCCAGCAGCGAGAGCGGGACTTACAATGAGCAGTTCTTC. Translated, it gives CASSESGTYNEQFF.

This clone appeared a single time. This chain connects TRBV13 to TRBJ2-1; D is undetermined. CDR1 PRHDT and CDR2 FYEKMQ come from the germline V gene (reference sequence). CDR3 length equals 13 residues. Trimming shortened V by 5 bases and J by 7 bases, and 12 bases separated the two germline ends. CDR3 protein: CASSHPGDNEQFF. The CDR3 coding sequence is TGTGCCAGCAGCCACCCTGGAGATAATGAGCAGTTCTTC.

The chain uses TRBV18 and TRBJ2-1; weak D call: TRBD2 (7 bases). Germline CDR1 reads KGHSH; CDR2 reads LQKENI. This CDR3 comprises 15 residues. The V gene lost 0 bases and the J gene lost 4 bases, with 10 bases spanning the gap. Here the CDR3 reads CASSPPGGAYNEQFF. CDR3 in DNA: TGTGCCAGCTCACCACCGGGGGGGGCTTACAATGAGCAGTTCTTC.

In DNA, the CDR3 is TGTGCCAGCAGTAAGCGACAGGGGGTGGCCGGGGAGCTGTTTTTT. Its translation: CASSKRQGVAGELFF. The J gene is TRBJ2-2, the V gene TRBV6-5, with 9 bases that match TRBD1. CDR1 and CDR2 (germline): MNHEY, SVGAGI. CDR3 size: 15 residues. V lost 5 bases, J lost 6 bases, and 7 bases stayed unmatched.

J is TRBJ2-7 and V is TRBV4-2, with a weak D call TRBD1 (6 bases). V lost 0 bases and J lost 0, with 12 bases in between. CDR3 length: 16 residues. Germline V lookup: CDR1 LGHNA, CDR2 YNFKEQ. In DNA, the CDR3 is TGTGCCAGCAGCCAAGATATCGGACAGCCCTCCTACGAGCAGTACTTC. Its protein product is CASSQDIGQPSYEQYF.

The rearrangement uses TRBV19 and TRBJ1-1; a weak D match, TRBD1 (5 bases). The ends were cut back, 6 bases at V and 1 base at J, with 21 bases in the middle. The CDR3 runs 17 residues. Germline CDR1 LNHDA, CDR2 SQIVND (reference sequence). The DNA of the CDR3 is TGTGCCAGTAGCCGGTCCGCCTGGGGCAGGGAGAACACTGAAGCTTTCTTT. Translating it yields CASSRSAWGRENTEAFF.

The chain employs TRBV27 and TRBJ1-6; the match to TRBD1 covers 8 bases. There are 19 residues in the CDR3. In germline, CDR1 is MNHEY, CDR2 SMNVEV (reference sequence). V lost 4 bases, J lost 1 base, and 12 bases stayed unmatched. The DNA for the CDR3 is TGTGCCAGCAGTTCACCCCACCGCAGGGGGCTGTCCTATAATTCACCCCTCCACTTT. Protein sequence: CASSSPHRRGLSYNSPLHF.

This chain joins TRBV28 and TRBJ1-1, with TRBD1 identical over 10 bases. The CDR3 extends over 15 amino acids. V gave up 6 bases and J gave up 4 bases; unmatched junction bases: 8. The germline CDR1 and CDR2 sequences are MDHEN and SYDVKM. In DNA, the CDR3 is TGTGCCAGCAGCTCGGGACAGGGGAGTGGCACTGAAGCTTTCTTT. This sequence encodes CASSSGQGSGTEAFF.

The chain employs TRBV5-6 and TRBJ1-2; no clear D gene. Germline values: CDR1 SGHDT, CDR2 YYEEEE. CDR3 size: 15 residues. V was cut by 2 bases and J by 2 bases, with 13 bases left in between. This chain's CDR3 is CASSLVRGSNYGYTF. The DNA of the CDR3 is TGTGCCAGCAGCTTAGTAAGAGGGTCAAACTATGGCTACACCTTC. Drawing the rest from reference TRBV5-6 and TRBJ1-2, the complete variable domain is DAGVTQSPTHLIKTRGQQVTLRCSPKSGHDTVSWYQQALGQGPQFIFQYYEEEERQRGNFPDRFSGHQFPNYSSELNVNALLLGDSALYLCASSLVRGSNYGYTFGSGTRLTVV.

This sequence joins TRBV6-5 and TRBJ1-1; the D gene is possibly TRBD1 (5 bases). The CDR3 is made up of 16 amino acids. Germline V CDR1 and CDR2: MNHEY, SVGAGI. V lost 2 bases and J 1 base, leaving 14 bases between the germline ends. The CDR3 protein is CASSYRRGTTNTEAFF. The CDR3, as DNA: TGTGCCAGCAGTTACCGGCGGGGGACGACGAACACTGAAGCTTTCTTT.

This clone was detected only once. V usage is TRBV18 and J usage is TRBJ1-4; 9 bases align to TRBD1. Trimming removed 2 bases from V and 8 bases from J; junction bases left unmatched: 9. This CDR3 comprises 16 residues. Germline-derived CDR1 and CDR2 are KGHSH and LQKENI. This CDR3 reads CASSPATQGAGEKLFF. Here the CDR3 DNA reads TGTGCCAGCTCACCAGCTACACAGGGGGCGGGGGAAAAACTGTTTTTT.

The rearrangement uses TRBV30 and TRBJ1-2; possibly TRBD1 for D (5 bases). The CDR3 covers 15 residues. The V gene lost 0 bases and the J gene lost 2 bases, with 13 bases spanning the gap. The germline V gene encodes CDR1 GTSNPN and CDR2 SVGIG (reference sequence). The CDR3 is CAWSVGQAYNYGYTF. The DNA of the CDR3 is TGTGCCTGGAGTGTGGGGCAGGCTTACAACTATGGCTACACCTTC.

The J gene is TRBJ2-1, the V gene TRBV9; 9 nucleotides match TRBD1. CDR3 length: 15 residues. With V trimmed by 0 bases and J by 10 bases, 8 bases remained unmatched. Germline V gives CDR1 SGDLS, CDR2 YYNGEE. DNA for the CDR3: TGTGCCAGCAGCGTAGAAGGGACAGGGTCTTACGAGCAGTTCTTC. This sequence encodes CASSVEGTGSYEQFF.

The chain combines TRBV10-2 with TRBJ1-6; D not certain. Germline V gene lookup returns CDR1 WSHSY and CDR2 SAAADI. The ends were cut back, 3 bases at V and 4 bases at J, with 13 bases in the middle. This CDR3 has 16 residues. CDR3 loop: CASSDSQTRYNSPLHF. In DNA form, the CDR3 reads TGCGCCAGCAGTGATTCCCAGACTCGTTATAATTCACCCCTCCACTTT.

The chain links TRBV6-5 to TRBJ1-2, with D possibly being TRBD1 (6 bases). Germline V lookup: CDR1 MNHEY, CDR2 SVGAGI. The V end was cut by 6 bases, the J end by 4 bases, with 15 bases between. There are 14 residues in the CDR3. CDR3 protein: CASRPGAPFYGYTF. CDR3 in DNA: TGTGCCAGCAGGCCAGGGGCTCCCTTCTATGGCTACACCTTC.

The chain uses TRBV7-2 and TRBJ1-4; D is uncertain. V dropped 1 base and J dropped 8 bases, with 14 bases sitting between them. Germline CDR1 reads SGHTA; CDR2 reads FQGNSA. The CDR3 extends over 15 amino acids. DNA for the CDR3: TGTGCCAGCAGCTTAGTAGTGGCGGCGGCAGAAAAACTGTTTTTT. Protein sequence: CASSLVVAAAEKLFF.

In DNA, the CDR3 is TGCGCCAGCAAGCCAGCGGGGGGCCCCTACGAGCAGTACTTC. Protein: CASKPAGGPYEQYF. V gene TRBV5-1 combines with J gene TRBJ2-7; 9 bases fit TRBD2. Germline lookup yields CDR1 SGHRS and CDR2 YFSETQ. The J segment lost 2 bases and the V segment lost 6 bases, leaving 6 bases of the junction unmatched. The CDR3 length is 14 residues.

The rearrangement uses TRBV6-5 and TRBJ2-1; D call uncertain. Deletions cut 3 bases from V and 1 base from J, with 13 bases between. The length of the CDR3 is 16 residues. The germline V gene has CDR1 MNHEY and CDR2 SVGAGI. The CDR3 DNA sequence: TGTGCCAGCAGTTATAGCCGAGCGCCATCCTACAATGAGCAGTTCTTC. Protein product: CASSYSRAPSYNEQFF.

The rearrangement joins TRBV5-1 to TRBJ1-4; perhaps TRBD1 as D (5 bases). The V gene lost 2 bases and the J gene lost 3 bases, with 11 bases spanning the gap. Germline-derived CDR1 and CDR2 are SGHRS and YFSETQ. The CDR3 loop spans 15 amino acids. In DNA, the CDR3 is TGCGCCAGCAGCTTCCGCAGGGAGGCTAATGAAAAACTGTTTTTT. Translation gives CASSFRREANEKLFF.

J is TRBJ1-1 and V is TRBV28; 10 bases fit TRBD1. Germline V gene sequence: CDR1 MDHEN, CDR2 SYDVKM. There are 16 residues in the CDR3. Trimming cost V 2 bases and J 10 bases; bases outside gene matches: 13. The CDR3 DNA reads as TGTGCCAGCAGTTTAAATCATCCGGGACAGGGGAGATCAGCTTTCTTT. Protein product: CASSLNHPGQGRSAFF.

The chain links TRBV6-1 to TRBJ1-1; TRBD1 might be the D (5 bases). Trimming took 8 bases from V and 4 from J, leaving 11 bases between them. CDR1 is MNHNS and CDR2 is SASEGT in the germline V gene. This CDR3 comprises 12 residues. The CDR3 bases are TGTGCCAGCGCAGGGCTGGCCACTGAAGCTTTCTTT. Translating gives CASAGLATEAFF.

V and J are TRBV27 and TRBJ2-7; D uncertain. The germline V gene encodes CDR1 MNHEY and CDR2 SMNVEV (reference sequence). This CDR3 comprises 12 residues. V was cut by 4 bases and J by 0 bases, with 4 bases left in between. The CDR3 region is CASSSHSYEQYF. CDR3 sequence (DNA): TGTGCCAGCAGTTCCCACTCCTACGAGCAGTACTTC.